This T cell receptor beta chain was recovered during a study of beta chain features in type 1 diabetes (dated by TCRdb to between 2017 and 2018). Concerning the study at large: Patients and healthy donors did not differ in mean age, gender distribution, total cell number or subset yield. In the study, recently diagnosed type 1 diabetes patients and matched healthy donors were compared on the TCRB repertoires of their sorted circulating CD4+ T cell subsets. A total of 90 million to 120 million sorted cells were examined across all samples, and a strong correlation was observed between cell number per subset and RNA yield. Regulatory and stem cell-like memory subsets were obtained from only 8 patients and about eight healthy donors, while naive and central memory subsets were obtained from all 28 donors. What the work shows at the level of the full study, not this receptor alone: HLA sub-analyses involved small numbers of individuals, so any influence of HLA type on TCRB rearrangement remained unresolved. Naive, central memory and regulatory TCRB repertoires appeared to be more alike among patients than among healthy donors. Type 1 diabetes patients showed a moderate but significant shortening of TCRB CDR3 length in all four CD4+ subsets. At VDJ recombination sites, patients with type 1 diabetes made fewer insertions and deleted more nucleotides, a pattern implying thymic rearrangement abnormalities. Because cDNA rather than genomic DNA was sequenced, highly expressing activated cells could have been over-represented, although no difference in activation and CD3 levels was found between groups. PCR might favor shorter templates, but patient and control samples were amplified and corrected together, so any skew would affect both groups equally.

A remark on this clone: Its specific antigen is unknown. Base qualities are not at hand, and no much larger clone is one base apart.

The High Capacity cDNA Reverse Transcription Kit was used to reverse transcribe all of the isolated RNA, meaning that expressed TCRB transcripts were what got sequenced. Deep immunoSEQ sequencing was applied to naive, central memory and regulatory T cell samples, giving an average of about 3.57 million total reads per sample. Sorted cells were lysed in RLT buffer, and RNA was extracted using DNase-treated RNeasy Micro or Mini kits according to cell number. To prevent cross-contamination, every cell subset was processed on its own, while patient and healthy donor samples were processed together. The immunoSEQ multiplex PCR was used to amplify TCRB sequences from cDNA, yielding 87-bp fragments that span the CDR3 region. Sequencing of the amplicons was done on the Illumina HiSeq platform. The original pipeline was this. Synthetic template baselines were used to correct PCR bias computationally, reads within Hamming distance 2 were collapsed, and singletons that could not be merged were discarded. Reads were aligned against IMGT so that V, D and J genes, CDR3 length and insertions or deletions at six rearrangement sites could be assigned. Clonotype counts were normalized to sorted cell number within each subset before computing true diversity and Gini coefficients with the tcR R package. The overlap coefficient, calculated on TCRB nucleotide sequences, was used to quantify repertoire sharing. Out-of-frame TCRB sequences from naive cells were analyzed as a proxy for the pre-selection repertoire. Not all clones reach the TCRdb copy of this immuneACCESS table, which keeps in-frame sequences only. Checked studies attribute under half of the gap to unresolved V genes and leave the rest unexplained. The V and J calls and clone size were taken over from that table, and D and trimming were inferred from the DNA. For this sample the table gives about 360,000 clones, of which around 13% were detected only once. The ten largest clonotypes hold 0.0095% to 0.013% of the sample.

The germline V gene provides CDR1 MNHEY and CDR2 SVGAGI. Taken from cysteine to phenylalanine, the CDR3 has 14 residues. Only the CDR3 DNA stays, 42 bases, in frame from base 1. V has 6 bases trimmed and J has 4 bases trimmed; junction bases matching no gene number 4. Each donor gave one peripheral blood draw, averaging about 120 mL, which was collected into heparinised tubes. Using a panel that included CD45RO, CCR7, CD25, CD127, CD95 and CD27, naive, central memory, regulatory and stem cell-like memory CD4+ T cells were sorted on a BD FACSAria II. All sorted populations exceeded 95% purity. PBMCs were separated immediately by Lymphoprep density gradient centrifugation and were stained directly, without being cultured. So that batch effects would be minimized, each experiment stained and sorted samples in pairs, pairing one healthy donor with one patient.

The rearranged chain carries TRBV6-5 and TRBJ2-3; 10 bases in between match TRBD2. Sequencing was performed on naive CD4+ T cells from blood. Read against the paper, the sample's cell subset or site label means: true naive CD4+ T cells. The clonotype comes from a woman under 30 with type 1 diabetes. The DNA reads TGTGCCAGCAGACCCGGACTAGCGGCAGATACGCAGTATTTT. It translates to CASRPGLAADTQYF.